This T cell receptor beta chain was sequenced in a study of T cell changes during pregnancy in multiple sclerosis (dated by TCRdb to about 2019). Background for the entire study: Changes in the T cell repertoire over the course of pregnancy were examined in this study in women with multiple sclerosis.

Reading from cysteine to phenylalanine, the CDR3 counts 18 amino acids. Solely the CDR3 DNA is kept, with 54 bases framed from the first base. CDR1 and CDR2 are drawn from the germline V gene: MGHRA, YSYEKL. Germline trimming: 1 base from V, 5 bases from J; junction bases outside gene matches: 14. This clone came up once. The specificity of this receptor is unknown. Base qualities were left out, and no much larger clone turns up one base away. The library was produced with the immunoSEQ multiplex PCR assay. TCRdb mirrors the immuneACCESS table, restricted to in-frame sequences. Some clones are absent from its copies; in checked studies, under half trace to an unresolved V gene, and the reason for the others is unknown. Present in this sample are approximately 98,000 clones, about 92% of which were seen just once. The ten largest clones capture roughly 2.1% of the sample.

This receptor chain uses TRBV4-1 and TRBJ2-7; TRBD2 agrees with 10 junctional bases. The clonotype originates from a female donor in good health, enrolled as a control in a pregnancy study. This specimen was peripheral blood, taken after pregnancy. The CDR3 is CASSQVAVAGGRMDEQYF. The DNA sequence reads TGCGCCAGCAGCCAAGTTGCGGTAGCGGGGGGACGGATGGACGAGCAGTACTTC.